One sample yielded the 10 T cell receptor beta chains listed below, sequenced in a study of neurological immune-mediated disorders. Using its own MiXCR run on the 5' RACE reads, TCRdb lists one record per CDR3 protein. Of more than 70,000 distinct CDR3 sequences listed, 10% are singletons. Sequenced: PBMCs. These receptors were taken from a man aged 35 to 55 in good health.

The rearrangement joins TRBV10-3 to TRBJ2-2; a weak D match, TRBD2 (5 bases). The germline V gene encodes CDR1 ENHRY and CDR2 SYGVKD. Trimming removed 8 bases at V and 4 bases at J, with 11 bases between. The CDR3 has 13 amino acids. In DNA, the CDR3 is TGTGCCATCGAGGGCCGGGGCACCGGGGAGCTGTTTTTT. Protein sequence: CAIEGRGTGELFF.

This clonotype was seen repeatedly, ten times or more. This chain uses TRBV6-5 with TRBJ2-3; D perhaps matches TRBD2 (6 bases). CDR1 MNHEY and CDR2 SVGAGI come from the germline V gene. The ends were cut back, 7 bases at V and 13 bases at J, with 24 bases in the middle. CDR3 size: 14 residues. Here the CDR3 DNA reads TGTGCCAGCACCTCTTTCAGAGCGGGTCCTAAAAAGTATTTT. Translating gives CASTSFRAGPKKYF.

This clonotype was detected only a few times. The V and J genes are TRBV12-3 or TRBV12-4 and TRBJ2-7; possible D gene TRBD1, 8 bases. The CDR3 is 15 amino acids. V was pared by 5 bases and J by 5 bases, with 19 bases between. This chain's CDR3 is CASSPTGGGFHEQYF. The CDR3 region has the DNA TGTGCCAGCAGTCCCACAGGGGGGGGGTTCCACGAGCAGTACTTC.

This chain links TRBV28 with TRBJ1-4; D gene uncertain. The CDR3 contains 13 residues. V lost 6 bases, J lost 8 bases, and 13 bases lay in between. Per germline, CDR1 MDHEN and CDR2 SYDVKM. CDR3 region: CASSSGPNEKLFF. As DNA, the CDR3 is TGTGCCAGCAGCTCAGGACCAAACGAAAAACTGTTTTTT. The whole variable domain, remainder taken from reference TRBV28 and TRBJ1-4, is DVKVTQSSRYLVKRTGEKVFLECVQDMDHENMFWYRQDPGLGLRLIYFSYDVKMKEKGDIPEGYSVSREKKERFSLILESASTNQTSMYLCASSSGPNEKLFFGSGTQLSVL.

There are many counts of this clonotype. The chain joins TRBV20-1 to TRBJ2-1; TRBD2 matches at 13 bases. This CDR3 is 19 amino acids long. J gave up 4 bases and V 2 bases, and 14 bases lay outside the gene matches. CDR1 is DFQATT and CDR2 is SNEGSKA in the germline V gene (reference sequence). The CDR3 here is CSARRLVWTSGSSYNEQFF. In DNA, the CDR3 is TGCAGTGCTAGACGCCTCGTTTGGACTAGCGGGAGTTCGTACAATGAGCAGTTCTTC.

At least ten counts were recorded for this clonotype. The chain employs TRBV29-1 and TRBJ1-2; D might be TRBD1 (5 bases). V was pared by 7 bases and J by 8 bases, with 14 bases between. The CDR3 loop spans 11 amino acids. Germline V CDR1 and CDR2: SQVTM, ANQGSEA. This CDR3 reads CSDWGAGGYTF. For the CDR3, the DNA is TGCAGCGATTGGGGCGCGGGGGGCTACACCTTC.

Points on this clonotype: A read error may produce the germline difference seen at one junction end. J is TRBJ2-7 and V is TRBV28; 9 nucleotides agree with TRBD1. Germline V gene sequence: CDR1 MDHEN, CDR2 SYDVKM. The CDR3 totals 15 residues. The DNA of the CDR3 is TGTGTCAGCAGTCCGCATGGACAGGGGAGCTACGAGCAGTACTTC. This sequence encodes CVSSPHGQGSYEQYF. The complete variable domain, with remaining parts taken from reference TRBV28 and TRBJ2-7, reads DVKVTQSSRYLVKRTGEKVFLECVQDMDHENMFWYRQDPGLGLRLIYFSYDVKMKEKGDIPEGYSVSREKKERFSLILESASTNQTSMYLCVSSPHGQGSYEQYFGPGTRLTVT.

The table lists this clonotype with many counts. CDR3 DNA: TGTGCCAGCAGTTTGACAGGGCTCGGTAGCAATCAGCCCCAGCATTTT. This gives the protein CASSLTGLGSNQPQHF. The chain links TRBV2 to TRBJ1-5; 7 nucleotides agree with TRBD1. The CDR3 has 16 residues. V gave up 5 bases and J gave up 0 bases; unmatched junction bases: 7. CDR1 is SNHLY and CDR2 is FYNNEI in the germline V gene.

This clonotype was seen at least ten times. V is TRBV5-1 and J is TRBJ2-5; 11 nucleotides agree with TRBD1. J was trimmed by 4 bases and V by 3 bases; bases with no gene match: 5. Germline CDR1 and CDR2: SGHRS and YFSETQ. This CDR3 spans 15 amino acids. The CDR3 spells CASSSRTGGRETQYF. The CDR3 DNA is TGCGCCAGCAGCTCCCGGACAGGGGGCAGAGAGACCCAGTACTTC.

This clonotype occurred many times. The chain is built from TRBV7-9 and TRBJ2-7, with 9 bases matching TRBD1. The CDR3 covers 16 residues. The V and J ends lost 9 bases and 5 bases, in that order; junction bases with no gene match: 17. In germline, CDR1 is SEHNR, CDR2 FQNEAQ (reference sequence). The CDR3 sequence is CASSLAIRTGDHEQYF. CDR3 coding DNA: TGTGCCAGTTCCTTGGCCATTCGGACAGGGGACCACGAGCAGTACTTC.